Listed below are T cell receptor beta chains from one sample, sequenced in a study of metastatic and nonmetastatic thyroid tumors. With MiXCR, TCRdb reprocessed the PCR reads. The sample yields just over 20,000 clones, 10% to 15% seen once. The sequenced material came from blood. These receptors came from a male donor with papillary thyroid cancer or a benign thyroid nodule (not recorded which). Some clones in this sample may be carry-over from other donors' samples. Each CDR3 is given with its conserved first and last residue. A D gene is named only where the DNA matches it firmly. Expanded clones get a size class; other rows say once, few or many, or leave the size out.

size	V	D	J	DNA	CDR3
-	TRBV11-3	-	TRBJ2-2	TGTGCCAGCAGCCCCGAATGGGACTCGAACACCGGGGAGCTGTTTTTT	CASSPEWDSNTGELFF
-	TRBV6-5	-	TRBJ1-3	TGTGCCAGCAGTTACGGGGGGAACAGGGCTGGAAACACCATATATTTT	CASSYGGNRAGNTIYF
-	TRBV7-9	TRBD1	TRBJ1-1	TGTGTCAGCAGCTTAGGGGGTCCCGAGGGGGCCTTCTTT	CVSSLGGPEGAFF
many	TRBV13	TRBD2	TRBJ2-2	TGTGCCAGCAGCTTAGTAAGCGGGAGGGCCCCCGGGGAGCTGTTTTTT	CASSLVSGRAPGELFF
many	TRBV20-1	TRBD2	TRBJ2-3	TGCAGTGCTAGAGACCCTAGCGGGAGGGGCACAGATACGCAGTATTTT	CSARDPSGRGTDTQYF
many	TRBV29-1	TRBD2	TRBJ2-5	TGCAGCGTTATAGGACTAGCGGAGTTCCAAGAGACCCAGTACTTC	CSVIGLAEFQETQYF
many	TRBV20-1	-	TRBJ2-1	TGCAGTGCTAGAGGTGGGAGAGGAAATGAGCAGTTCTTC	CSARGGRGNEQFF
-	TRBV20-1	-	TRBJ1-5	TGCAGTGCTAGAAGCGGGCTTGAGAGTCAGCCCCAGCATTTT	CSARSGLESQPQHF
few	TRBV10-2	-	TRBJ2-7	TGCGCCAGCAGTGGCGCCCCCGGGGGCGAGCAGTACTTC	CASSGAPGGEQYF
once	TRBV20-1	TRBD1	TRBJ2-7	TGCAGTGCTAGCTGGACAGGGGCGCCTCGAACGGCCTACGAGCAGTACTTC	CSASWTGAPRTAYEQYF
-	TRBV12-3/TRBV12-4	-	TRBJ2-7	TGTGCCACAGGGGTGGCCTACGAGCAGTACTTC	CATGVAYEQYF
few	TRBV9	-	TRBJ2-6	TGTGCCAGCAGCGGGGACACCTCTGGGGCCAACGTCCTGACTTTC	CASSGDTSGANVLTF
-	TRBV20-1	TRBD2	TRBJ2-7	TGCAGTGTTACTAGCGGGACCTACGAGCAGTACTTC	CSVTSGTYEQYF
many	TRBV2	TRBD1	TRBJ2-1	TGTGCCAGCAGTGCAGAGGGGACAGGGGCCGCGGGGCCCCGGCCGAATGAGCAGTTCTTC	CASSAEGTGAAGPRPNEQFF
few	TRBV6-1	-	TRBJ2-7	TGTGCCAGCACGTCCAGGCAGGGCTTGTTGAAGCAGTACTTC	CASTSRQGLLKQYF
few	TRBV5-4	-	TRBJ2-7	TGTGCCAGCAGCCCTAATGCAGGGATAAATTCCTACGAGCAGTACTTC	CASSPNAGINSYEQYF
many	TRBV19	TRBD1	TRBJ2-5	TGTGCCAGTAGTCCCGACAGGGGGCTCTATACGAAGACCCAGTACTTC	CASSPDRGLYTKTQYF
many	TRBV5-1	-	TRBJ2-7	TGCGCCAGCAGCGCTGGACAGCCTACCTACGAGCAGTACTTC	CASSAGQPTYEQYF
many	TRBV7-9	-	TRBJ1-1	TGTGCCAGCAGCCAACGGGTCGAGACTGAAGCTTTCTTT	CASSQRVETEAFF
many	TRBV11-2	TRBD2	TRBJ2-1	TGTGCCAGCAGCCTACCTACTAGCGGGGACATCTCCAATGAGCAGTTCTTC	CASSLPTSGDISNEQFF
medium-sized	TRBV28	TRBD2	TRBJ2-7	TGTGCCACCATCCCCGGCGGGAGGGCCTACGAGCAGTACTTC	CATIPGGRAYEQYF
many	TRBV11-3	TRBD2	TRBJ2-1	TGTGCCAGCAGCCCTGGCAGACTAGCAGATTACAATGAGCAGTTCTTC	CASSPGRLADYNEQFF
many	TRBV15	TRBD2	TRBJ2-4	TGTGCCACCAGCGGGAAGCGGGCGGGGGTTACCAAAAACATTCAGTACTTC	CATSGKRAGVTKNIQYF
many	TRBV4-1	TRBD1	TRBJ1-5	TGCGCCAGCAGCCAGGAGCGACAGGGCAGTCAGCCCCAGCATTTT	CASSQERQGSQPQHF
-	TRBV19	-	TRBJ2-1	TGTGCCAGTAGTATATATGGTAGGGGGCGGGAATACAATGAGCAGTTCTTC	CASSIYGRGREYNEQFF
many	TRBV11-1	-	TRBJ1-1	TGTGCCAGCAGGATCACAGAGGTTATGAACACTGAAGCTTTCTTT	CASRITEVMNTEAFF
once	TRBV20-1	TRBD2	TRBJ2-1	TGCAGTGCTAGATCGGGACTAGCGGGGGCCTTCAATGAGCAGTTCTTC	CSARSGLAGAFNEQFF
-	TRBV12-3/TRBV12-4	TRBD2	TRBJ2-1	TGTGCCAGCAGTTTAGCGGGGGGGGACTACAATGAGCAGTTCTTC	CASSLAGGDYNEQFF
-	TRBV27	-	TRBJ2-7	TGTGCCAGCAGTTTAGGGCGGGGCACCTACGAGCAGTACTTC	CASSLGRGTYEQYF
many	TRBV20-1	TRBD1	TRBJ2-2	TGCAGTGCCGTCTACAGGGGGAAGACCGGGGAGCTGTTTTTT	CSAVYRGKTGELFF
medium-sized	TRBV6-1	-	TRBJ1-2	TGTGCCAGCAGTGTGGAGTTTTATGGCTACACCTTC	CASSVEFYGYTF
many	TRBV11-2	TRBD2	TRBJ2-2	TGTGCCAGCAGCTTTGGACTAGCGGGAGGTACCGGGGAGCTGTTTTTT	CASSFGLAGGTGELFF
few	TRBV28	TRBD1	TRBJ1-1	TGTGCCAGCAGCTACCTCTCGACAGGGGGGCGCGGGAACACTGAAGCTTTCTTT	CASSYLSTGGRGNTEAFF
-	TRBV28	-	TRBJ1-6	TGTGCCAGCATCCGGACCTTTGAGGGGGGTTCACCCCTCCACTTT	CASIRTFEGGSPLHF
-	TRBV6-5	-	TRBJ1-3	TGTGCCAGCAGTTACTCGATGGGTATAGGAGGGGGAAACACCATATATTTT	CASSYSMGIGGGNTIYF
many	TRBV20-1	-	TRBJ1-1	TGCAGTGCTAGCTTGGGGGCGCCGAACACTGAAGCTTTCTTT	CSASLGAPNTEAFF
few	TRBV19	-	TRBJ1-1	TGTGCCAGTAGTCCCCCGGCCGAGCGCGTGGCTTTCTTT	CASSPPAERVAFF
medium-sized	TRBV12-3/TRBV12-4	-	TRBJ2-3	TGTGCCAGCAGTTCGGGGGCCGCAAGCACAGATACGCAGTATTTT	CASSSGAASTDTQYF
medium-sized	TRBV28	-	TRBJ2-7	TGTGCCAGCGTTATTGCCGGGAGCTCCTACGAGCAGTACTTC	CASVIAGSSYEQYF
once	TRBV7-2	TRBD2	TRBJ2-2	TGTGCCAGGTGGGGACTATCTACCGGGGAGCTGTTTTTT	CARWGLSTGELFF
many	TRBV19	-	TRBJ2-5	TGTGCCAGTAGTATTCGGGACACCCTACAAGAGACCCAGTACTTC	CASSIRDTLQETQYF
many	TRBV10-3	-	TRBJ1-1	TGTGCCATCAGTACCGACGGCACTGAAGCTTTCTTT	CAISTDGTEAFF
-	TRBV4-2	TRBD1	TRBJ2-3	TGTGCCAGCAGCCAAGAAGGTCCCCGACAGGGCGCAGATACGCAGTATTTT	CASSQEGPRQGADTQYF
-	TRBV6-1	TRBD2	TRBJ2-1	TGTGCCAGCAGTCCTAGCGGGAGCGAGCAGTTCTTC	CASSPSGSEQFF
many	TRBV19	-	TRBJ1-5	TGTGCCAGTAGTATTGGCGCAGGGGGCAATCAGCCCCAGCATTTT	CASSIGAGGNQPQHF
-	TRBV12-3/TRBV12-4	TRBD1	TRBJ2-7	TGTGCCAGCAGTTTTATGGGACAGGGAGACGAGCAGTACTTC	CASSFMGQGDEQYF
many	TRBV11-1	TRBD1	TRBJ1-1	TGTGCCAGCAGCTTACTAGACAGGGTAATGAACACTGAAGCTTTCTTT	CASSLLDRVMNTEAFF
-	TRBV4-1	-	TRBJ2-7	TGCGCCAGCAGCCAAGATCGGGGCTTTGTGCAGTACTTC	CASSQDRGFVQYF
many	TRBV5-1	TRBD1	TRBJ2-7	TGCGCCAGCAGCTTGGGTGGACAGGGTAAATACGAGCAGTACTTC	CASSLGGQGKYEQYF
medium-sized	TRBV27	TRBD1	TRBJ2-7	TGTGCCAGCAGTTTGGGGACAGGGTCCTACGAGCAGTACTTC	CASSLGTGSYEQYF
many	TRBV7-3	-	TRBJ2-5	TGTGCCAGCAGCTCGAGAAGGGGCCGGCAAGAGACCCAGTACTTC	CASSSRRGRQETQYF
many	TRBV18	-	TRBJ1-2	TGTGCCAGCTCACTCGACAGTAACTATGGCTACACCTTC	CASSLDSNYGYTF
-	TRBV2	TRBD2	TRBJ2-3	TGTGCCAGCACCCCGACTAGCGGGAGAACAGATACGCAGTATTTT	CASTPTSGRTDTQYF
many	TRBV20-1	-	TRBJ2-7	TGCAGTGCTCGGACGGGGACCCAACGAGGGCAGTACTTC	CSARTGTQRGQYF
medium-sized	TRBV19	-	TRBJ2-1	TGTGCCAGTACCCGGGCCGGGGTCTACAATGAGCAGTTCTTC	CASTRAGVYNEQFF